These 14 T cell receptor beta chains originate from one sample sequenced in a study of CD8+ T cells in alopecia areata. It was cDNA, reverse transcribed from extracted RNA, that served as the sequencing template. Measured with immunoSEQ multiplex PCR; TCRdb has only the in-frame clones, and not every one. The sample comprises approximately 150,000 clones, roughly 58% of which are singletons, and approximately 34% rests with the top ten. The sequenced material came from CD8+ T cells sorted from blood. These receptors were collected from a human donor in good health.

This clone was observed once. The chain employs TRBV2 and TRBJ1-2; no clear D. Per the germline V gene, CDR1 is SNHLY and CDR2 is FYNNEI. CDR3 size: 13 residues. The V end was cut by 5 bases, the J end by 2 bases, with 9 bases between. The CDR3 nucleotides read TGTGCCAGCAGTCAGACGGAGAACTATGGCTACACCTTC. Residues: CASSQTENYGYTF.

The CDR3 DNA follows: TGTGCCAGCAGCTTGCACCCCTACGAGCAGTACTTC. Protein sequence: CASSLHPYEQYF. J is TRBJ2-7 and V is TRBV5-6; D gene uncertain. V was cut by 1 base and J by 2 bases, with 4 bases left in between. This CDR3 has 12 amino acids. Germline V lookup: CDR1 SGHDT, CDR2 YYEEEE.

This chain uses TRBV11-1 with TRBJ2-1, with D uncertain. Trimming took 1 base from V and 10 from J, leaving 8 bases between them. CDR3 length: 12 residues. Germline V gene sequence: CDR1 SGHAT, CDR2 FQDESV (reference sequence). DNA for the CDR3: TGTGCCAGCAGCTTAGTTGTATTCGAGCAGTTCTTC. This gives the protein CASSLVVFEQFF.

The CDR3 DNA is TGCGCCAGCAGAGGAGTACCCCAAGAGACCCAGTACTTC. Residues: CASRGVPQETQYF. The chain links TRBV5-1 to TRBJ2-5, with D unresolved. V gave up 5 bases and J gave up 1 base, with 9 bases separating them. Germline CDR1 reads SGHRS; CDR2 reads YFSETQ. The CDR3 covers 13 residues.

This clone has only a few counts. The chain employs TRBV27 and TRBJ2-6, with D unresolved. CDR3 size: 12 residues. Germline loops: CDR1 MNHEY, CDR2 SMNVEV (reference sequence). Trimming took 4 bases from V and 2 from J, leaving 0 bases between them. CDR3 region: CASSSGANVLTF. The CDR3 DNA reads as TGTGCCAGCAGTTCTGGGGCCAACGTCCTGACTTTC.

The chain has TRBV9 and TRBJ2-7; D possibly corresponds to TRBD2 (6 bases). Germline assignment: CDR1 SGDLS and CDR2 YYNGEE. V was shortened by 1 base and J by 5 bases, with 13 bases between the two germline ends. CDR3 length: 14 residues. Written as DNA, the CDR3 is TGTGCCAGCAGCGTATCCCCTGGAGGGGACGAGCAGTACTTC. Translated: CASSVSPGGDEQYF.

The chain uses TRBV25-1 and TRBJ2-7; no clear D gene. Trimming cost V 3 bases and J 2 bases, with 5 bases left between them. The germline CDR1 and CDR2 sequences are MGHDK and SYGVNS. The CDR3 runs 12 residues. CDR3 in amino acids: CASSESAYEQYF. In nucleotides, the CDR3 is TGTGCCAGCAGTGAGTCCGCCTACGAGCAGTACTTC.

The rearrangement uses TRBV11-2 and TRBJ2-5; 7 bases agree with TRBD1. Losses at the gene ends were 1 base for V and 5 bases for J; bases not matched to a gene: 13. From germline, CDR1 is SGHAT and CDR2 FQNNGV. The CDR3 consists of 17 residues. CDR3 residues: CASSLARDRVVGETQYF. In DNA, the CDR3 is TGTGCCAGCAGCTTAGCCCGAGACAGGGTGGTAGGGGAGACCCAGTACTTC.

The J gene is TRBJ2-1, the V gene TRBV7-9, with TRBD1 matching 9 bases. The CDR3 sequence is 17 residues long. CDR1 and CDR2 from the germline V gene are SEHNR and FQNEAQ (reference sequence). V lost 0 bases and J lost 7; bases outside the gene matches: 10. The CDR3, as DNA: TGTGCCAGCAGCTTAGCCCGCACAGGGGGCGGTTTGAATGAGCAGTTCTTC. This translates into CASSLARTGGGLNEQFF.

This clone was picked up many times. The chain recombines TRBV5-8 with TRBJ2-1; the D is unclear. There are 14 residues in the CDR3. The V gene's germline CDR1 is SGHTS and CDR2 YDEGEE. V gave up 1 base and J gave up 5 bases, with 10 bases separating them. In nucleotides, the CDR3 is TGTGCCAGCAGCTTGCTTTCCGGCAACAATGAGCAGTTCTTC. It codes for CASSLLSGNNEQFF.

The chain carries TRBV29-1 and TRBJ1-5; D is unclear. V was shortened by 4 bases and J by 2 bases, with 12 bases between the two germline ends. The CDR3 covers 14 residues. CDR1 and CDR2 (germline): SQVTM, ANQGSEA. CDR3 DNA: TGCAGCGTTGTAGAGGGATTGGGCAATCAGCCCCAGCATTTT. Its translation: CSVVEGLGNQPQHF.

The chain uses TRBV2 and TRBJ2-7; D is undetermined. The ends were cut back, 6 bases at V and 2 bases at J, with 5 bases in the middle. Germline V lookup: CDR1 SNHLY, CDR2 FYNNEI. The CDR3 length is 11 residues. CDR3 amino acids: CASRQTYEQYF. CDR3 bases: TGTGCCAGCAGGCAGACCTACGAGCAGTACTTC.

The V and J genes are TRBV11-2 and TRBJ2-3, with a tentative D call TRBD2 (5 bases). This CDR3 spans 14 amino acids. With 1 base removed from V and 3 bases from J, the gap between germline ends came to 8 bases. In germline, CDR1 is SGHAT, CDR2 FQNNGV. The CDR3 protein is CASSLVTGTDTQYF. The CDR3 nucleotides read TGTGCCAGCAGCTTAGTAACGGGAACAGATACGCAGTATTTT.

This chain connects TRBV13 to TRBJ2-7; the D is unclear. Germline CDR1 is PRHDT and CDR2 is FYEKMQ (reference sequence). V was clipped by 5 bases and J by 0 bases, with 11 bases between them. This CDR3 contains 14 residues. The chain's CDR3 is CASSLGPGSYEQYF. CDR3 DNA: TGTGCCAGCAGCCTCGGGCCCGGCTCCTACGAGCAGTACTTC.